These 13 T cell receptor beta chains came from one sample sequenced in a study of T cell responses to AZD1222 COVID-19 vaccine (dated by TCRdb to about 2021). The sample's time point, from its label and the paper: baseline before first vaccination. Receptor amplification or capture employed the immunoSEQ multiplex PCR assay. Here the immuneACCESS table is served through TCRdb, limited to in-frame sequences with V and J called. Missing clones are a known gap in these copies; in checked studies unresolved V genes cover under half, and the rest lacks a known reason. This sample lists around 83,000 clones; 86% were detected once. Jointly, the top ten make up over 8% of the sample. Material: peripheral blood, obtained on day 0 of AZD1222 vaccination. The receptors shown here come from an adult in good health.

The chain has TRBV5-1 and TRBJ1-2; unclear D gene. With 4 bases removed from V and 0 bases from J, the gap between germline ends came to 10 bases. This CDR3 is 14 amino acids long. Germline V gene data show CDR1 as SGHRS and CDR2 as YFSETQ. CDR3 bases: TGCGCCAGCAGCGGGGTCGGGGCTAACTATGGCTACACCTTC. Protein product: CASSGVGANYGYTF.

The CDR3 reads CASSLKMPATNEKLFF. CDR3 coding DNA: TGCGCCAGCAGTTTGAAGATGCCTGCAACTAATGAAAAACTGTTTTTT. The chain combines TRBV23-1 with TRBJ1-4; no clear D gene. TRBV23-1 is flagged as an ORF with uncertain function. This CDR3 is 16 amino acids long. Deletions cut 5 bases from V and 0 bases from J, with 13 bases between.

The V and J genes are TRBV19 and TRBJ1-2, with a weak D call TRBD1 (6 bases). V was trimmed by 7 bases and J by 1 base, leaving 19 bases between them. CDR3 length: 16 amino acids. The germline gives CDR1 LNHDA, CDR2 SQIVND (reference sequence). This CDR3 reads CASTSRGGSDNYGYTF. Written as DNA, the CDR3 is TGTGCCAGTACCTCCCGAGGGGGTAGCGATAACTATGGCTACACCTTC.

The V gene is TRBV19, the J gene TRBJ1-1, with no clear D. Germline V lookup: CDR1 LNHDA, CDR2 SQIVND (reference sequence). V gave up 8 bases and J gave up 2 bases, with 9 bases separating them. The CDR3 spans 12 residues. CDR3 sequence: CASGGLNTEAFF. CDR3 nucleotides: TGTGCCAGTGGTGGACTTAACACTGAAGCTTTCTTT.

V is TRBV18 and J is TRBJ1-1; no definite D call. V lost 1 base to trimming and J lost 0 bases, with 6 bases between them. Germline assignment: CDR1 KGHSH and CDR2 LQKENI. The CDR3 covers 14 residues. The DNA of the CDR3 is TGTGCCAGCTCACCACTCAGTATGAACACTGAAGCTTTCTTT. As protein: CASSPLSMNTEAFF. The complete variable domain, with remaining parts taken from reference TRBV18 and TRBJ1-1, reads NAGVMQNPRHLVRRRGQEARLRCSPMKGHSHVYWYRQLPEEGLKFMVYLQKENIIDESGMPKERFSAEFPKEGPSILRIQQVVRGDSAAYFCASSPLSMNTEAFFGQGTRLTVV.

V gene TRBV11-3 combines with J gene TRBJ2-2; D unclear. V lost 5 bases, J lost 1 base, and 11 bases lay in between. This CDR3 is built from 15 residues. Germline V gene lookup returns CDR1 SGHNT and CDR2 YENEEA. CDR3 in amino acids: CASSQEPRNTGELFF. The CDR3 bases are TGTGCCAGCAGCCAGGAGCCCCGGAACACCGGGGAGCTGTTTTTT. The whole variable domain, filled in from reference TRBV11-3 and TRBJ2-2, reads EAGVVQSPRYKIIEKKQPVAFWCNPISGHNTLYWYLQNLGQGPELLIRYENEEAVDDSQLPKDRFSAERLKGVDSTLKIQPAELGDSAVYLCASSQEPRNTGELFFGEGSRLTVL.

This chain joins TRBV30 and TRBJ1-3; weak D call: TRBD1 (5 bases). Trimming pared 2 bases from V and 1 base from J, leaving 21 bases between. The CDR3 runs to 18 residues. CDR1 GTSNPN and CDR2 SVGIG come from the germline V gene (reference sequence). Here the CDR3 reads CAWSTGPLALASGNTIYF. The CDR3 coding sequence is TGTGCCTGGAGTACAGGACCGCTGGCCTTGGCGTCTGGAAACACCATATATTTT.

This clone was seen many times. The CDR3 sequence is CASSLGGGPSGNTIYF. The CDR3 DNA reads as TGCGCCAGCAGCTTGGGAGGAGGTCCTTCTGGAAACACCATATATTTT. The chain employs TRBV5-1 and TRBJ1-3; unclear D gene. Germline V gene data show CDR1 as SGHRS and CDR2 as YFSETQ. With 0 bases removed from V and 1 base from J, the gap between germline ends came to 11 bases. The CDR3 runs to 16 residues.

The chain employs TRBV7-8 and TRBJ2-5; no clear D. V gave up 1 base and J gave up 5 bases, with 14 bases separating them. CDR3 size: 15 residues. Germline CDR1 and CDR2: SGHVS and FQNEAQ. The CDR3 is CASSLGISLTETQYF. The CDR3 bases are TGTGCCAGCAGCTTAGGGATTAGTTTAACGGAGACCCAGTACTTC.

This clone has only one observation. The CDR3 sequence: CASRGTYNTGELFF. In DNA form, the CDR3 reads TGTGCCTCCAGGGGGACCTATAACACCGGGGAGCTGTTTTTT. This chain joins TRBV9 and TRBJ2-2; 7 nucleotides match TRBD1. V lost 10 bases to trimming and J lost 2 bases; unmatched junction nucleotides: 8. Germline V gives CDR1 SGDLS, CDR2 YYNGEE. The CDR3 consists of 14 residues.

This clone was seen a single time. The chain recombines TRBV5-6 with TRBJ2-2; D remains unclear. This CDR3 is built from 16 residues. The germline V gene has CDR1 SGHDT and CDR2 YYEEEE. Trimming removed 2 bases at V and 0 bases at J, with 11 bases between. In DNA, the CDR3 is TGTGCCAGCAGCTTATACCTCGACACGAACACCGGGGAGCTGTTTTTT. Translation: CASSLYLDTNTGELFF.

A single count supports this clone. V and J are TRBV5-5 and TRBJ2-6, with a weak D call TRBD2 (5 bases). Trimming removed 4 bases from V and 2 bases from J, with 19 bases in between. This CDR3 is built from 18 residues. Germline CDR1 and CDR2: SGHKS and YYEKEE (reference sequence). CDR3 nucleotides: TGTGCCAGCAGCCCGGGAACGGCAGAGTTGACTGGGGCCAACGTCCTGACTTTC. This translates into CASSPGTAELTGANVLTF. The whole variable domain, remainder taken from reference TRBV5-5 and TRBJ2-6, is DAGVTQSPTHLIKTRGQQVTLRCSPISGHKSVSWYQQVLGQGPQFIFQYYEKEERGRGNFPDRFSARQFPNYSSELNVNALLLGDSALYLCASSPGTAELTGANVLTFGAGSRLTVL.

The genes are TRBV18 and TRBJ2-5; D is undetermined. The CDR3 runs 14 residues. Trimming cost V 3 bases and J 4 bases, with 12 bases left between them. Germline V CDR1 and CDR2: KGHSH, LQKENI. The CDR3 nucleotides are TGTGCCAGCTCACCGTTACCGGATCCAGAGACCCAGTACTTC. Translation: CASSPLPDPETQYF.